This entry lists 10 T cell receptor beta chains sequenced from one sample in a study of blood T cell repertoires in COVID-19. Data came from immunoSEQ multiplex PCR; TCRdb stores just in-frame clones and leaves some out. The table records around 130,000 clones, approximately 77% of them present only once. The sequenced sample was peripheral blood. These receptors all stem from a man older than 75 with acute or convalescent COVID-19.

This chain links TRBV2 with TRBJ2-4, with TRBD1 identical over 9 bases. Germline values: CDR1 SNHLY, CDR2 FYNNEI. The CDR3 is made up of 15 amino acids. V was pared by 6 bases and J by 5 bases, with 8 bases of the junction left unmatched. The CDR3 coding sequence is TGTGCCAGCAGGGCCCGGGACAGGGCGGAAAACATTCAGTACTTC. Translation: CASRARDRAENIQYF.

V gene TRBV11-2 combines with J gene TRBJ2-5, with TRBD1 identical over 8 bases. Germline V gives CDR1 SGHAT, CDR2 FQNNGV. Losses at the gene ends were 3 bases for V and 2 bases for J; bases not matched to a gene: 5. The length of the CDR3 is 15 residues. As DNA, the CDR3 is TGTGCCAGCAGCTTGGGACAGGCGATACAAGAGACCCAGTACTTC. It yields the protein CASSLGQAIQETQYF.

The rearrangement links TRBV3-1 (or the pseudogene TRBV3-2) to TRBJ2-3; D is perhaps TRBD1 (6 bases). Between the trimmed V and J ends, which lost 2 bases and 4 bases, there was a span of 13 bases. This CDR3 spans 15 amino acids. Germline V gives CDR1 LGHDT, CDR2 YNNKEL (reference sequence). For the CDR3, the DNA is TGTGCCAGCAGCCAAACGAGGGGACAAGCAGATACGCAGTATTTT. It is translated as CASSQTRGQADTQYF.

The chain links TRBV7-8 to TRBJ1-3, with unresolved D. Germline assignment: CDR1 SGHVS and CDR2 FQNEAQ. This CDR3 region has 14 residues. The ends were cut back, 0 bases at V and 3 bases at J, with 6 bases in the middle. The CDR3 DNA reads TGTGCCAGCAGCTTAGCGAGGGTTGGAAACACCATATATTTT. Encoded protein: CASSLARVGNTIYF.

This clone was found once. V gene TRBV9 combines with J gene TRBJ2-7, with TRBD2 matching over 10 bases. The V gene end was trimmed by 0 bases and the J gene end by 6 bases; junction bases not matched to a gene: 3. The CDR3 has 14 amino acids. From germline, CDR1 is SGDLS and CDR2 YYNGEE. The CDR3 nucleotides are TGTGCCAGCAGCGTAGGTCCTAGCGGGGGCGAGCAGTACTTC. As protein: CASSVGPSGGEQYF. The whole variable domain, remainder taken from reference TRBV9 and TRBJ2-7, is DSGVTQTPKHLITATGQRVTLRCSPRSGDLSVYWYQQSLDQGLQFLIQYYNGEERAKGNILERFSAQQFPDLHSELNLSSLELGDSALYFCASSVGPSGGEQYFGPGTRLTVT.

The chain joins TRBV11-2 to TRBJ1-1; 10 bases align to TRBD1. CDR3 length equals 16 residues. The V gene's germline CDR1 is SGHAT and CDR2 FQNNGV. Trimming at V came to 5 bases and at J to 3 bases, leaving 9 bases not matched to a gene. The CDR3 DNA follows: TGTGCCAGCAGCCTTCGACAGGGGGCGGGGGACACTGAAGCTTTCTTT. Protein product: CASSLRQGAGDTEAFF.

The chain recombines TRBV27 with TRBJ1-2; the D is unclear. V gave up 3 bases and J gave up 7 bases, with 12 bases separating them. This CDR3 has 13 amino acids. Germline V gene data show CDR1 as MNHEY and CDR2 as SMNVEV (reference sequence). This CDR3 reads CASSFSVTGGYTF. Here the CDR3 DNA reads TGTGCCAGCAGTTTCTCAGTGACGGGTGGCTACACCTTC.

This clone was counted only a few times. The chain has TRBV2 and TRBJ1-4; no clear D gene. This CDR3 comprises 20 residues. Trimming took 7 bases from V and 0 from J, leaving 27 bases between them. Germline CDR1 is SNHLY and CDR2 is FYNNEI. CDR3 DNA sequence: TGTGCCAGCAATTTTGACTCCGCGGGGTCGTATGATGCAACTAATGAAAAACTGTTTTTT. It codes for CASNFDSAGSYDATNEKLFF.

The chain combines TRBV25-1 with TRBJ2-1, with D possibly TRBD1 on 6 matching bases. V was clipped by 1 base and J by 5 bases, with 12 bases between them. The germline CDR1 and CDR2 sequences are MGHDK and SYGVNS. This CDR3 contains 15 residues. The CDR3 coding sequence is TGTGCCAGCAGTGAATCTCTGGGGGCGAACAATGAGCAGTTCTTC. This gives the protein CASSESLGANNEQFF.

The chain uses TRBV29-1 and TRBJ2-5; a possible D gene is TRBD2 (6 bases). The CDR3 length is 14 residues. Germline CDR1 SQVTM, CDR2 ANQGSEA. Trimming took 0 bases from V and 5 from J, leaving 13 bases between them. The CDR3 DNA reads as TGCAGCGTTGAAGATCGAGGGAGGCACGAGACCCAGTACTTC. Amino acids: CSVEDRGRHETQYF.